The 15 T cell receptor beta chains below come from one sample, sequenced in a study of T-cell reconstitution after alpha-beta-depleted transplantation in children. Preparation of the TCRbeta library used unique molecular identifiers. TCRdb passed the PCR reads through MiXCR, listing each CDR3 protein once. Of about a million distinct CDR3 sequences listed, 25% to 30% are singletons. Material: PBMCs, mostly from graft donor cells, obtained 360 days after TCRalphabeta/CD19-depleted stem cell transplant. Receptors originate from a boy under two years old who had a stem cell transplant for SCID, so the T cells may come from the graft donor.

The CDR3 DNA reads as TGTGCCAGCTCACCACCCTCGGGCGGACCAACCACGAATGAGCAGTTCTTC. Encoded protein: CASSPPSGGPTTNEQFF. The V call is TRBV18, the J call TRBJ2-1; D remains unclear. Trimming cost V 0 bases and J 7 bases, with 19 bases left between them. The CDR3 is 17 residues long. Germline V gene sequence: CDR1 KGHSH, CDR2 LQKENI.

In its sample, this clonotype was seen a few times. CDR3: CASRKQGGYYEQYF. The CDR3 bases are TGTGCCAGCAGAAAGCAGGGCGGTTACTACGAGCAGTACTTC. The rearrangement joins TRBV28 to TRBJ2-7; the D gene is possibly TRBD1 (5 bases). The CDR3 has 14 amino acids. The germline V gene encodes CDR1 MDHEN and CDR2 SYDVKM. The V end was cut by 6 bases, the J end by 3 bases, with 15 bases between. Supplemented by reference TRBV28 and TRBJ2-7, the full variable domain reads DVKVTQSSRYLVKRTGEKVFLECVQDMDHENMFWYRQDPGLGLRLIYFSYDVKMKEKGDIPEGYSVSREKKERFSLILESASTNQTSMYLCASRKQGGYYEQYFGPGTRLTVT.

A few counts support this clonotype. The chain has TRBV19 and TRBJ1-5; perhaps TRBD1 as D (5 bases). The ends were cut back, 4 bases at V and 5 bases at J, with 18 bases in the middle. There are 16 residues in the CDR3. The germline gives CDR1 LNHDA, CDR2 SQIVND (reference sequence). The CDR3 protein is CASSTPGTSRDQPQHF. The CDR3, as DNA: TGTGCCAGTAGTACCCCCGGGACCTCAAGGGATCAGCCCCAGCATTTT.

The table lists this clonotype with a few counts. V gene TRBV28 combines with J gene TRBJ2-1; 8 bases fit TRBD1. The V and J ends lost 3 bases and 5 bases, in that order; junction bases with no gene match: 6. The V gene's germline CDR1 is MDHEN and CDR2 SYDVKM. The CDR3 is 15 amino acids. CDR3: CASSFTDRADNEQFF. The CDR3 DNA follows: TGTGCCAGCAGTTTCACGGACAGGGCGGACAATGAGCAGTTCTTC.

The J gene is TRBJ2-1, the V gene TRBV20-1; 11 bases agree with TRBD2. The CDR3 length is 16 residues. Germline V gives CDR1 DFQATT, CDR2 SNEGSKA (reference sequence). V lost 0 bases, J lost 6 bases, and 7 bases stayed unmatched. CDR3 protein: CSAREIAGGHSNEQFF. CDR3 DNA: TGCAGTGCTAGAGAGATAGCGGGGGGGCATTCCAATGAGCAGTTCTTC.

This clonotype has ten or more counts. The chain is built from TRBV2 and TRBJ2-3; D is unclear. Germline loops: CDR1 SNHLY, CDR2 FYNNEI. The CDR3 is 13 amino acids. Trimming took 7 bases from V and 14 from J, leaving 22 bases between them. The CDR3 DNA is TGTGCCAGCACCCTCTCTCCCACGGCGTGGTGGTATTTT. Translation gives CASTLSPTAWWYF.

This clonotype was observed a few times. The chain has TRBV6-5 and TRBJ1-3; D is perhaps TRBD1 (6 bases). Germline V gene sequence: CDR1 MNHEY, CDR2 SVGAGI. With 2 bases removed from V and 3 bases from J, the gap between germline ends came to 17 bases. CDR3 size: 17 residues. The CDR3 DNA reads as TGTGCCAGCAGTTACATCCCACAGGGAGTCGGTGGAAACACCATATATTTT. It translates to CASSYIPQGVGGNTIYF.

This clonotype occurred a few times. The J gene is TRBJ2-7, the V gene TRBV14; D is unresolved. Germline CDR1 SGHDN, CDR2 FVKESK. The CDR3 has 14 residues. Trimming stripped 1 base from V and 4 bases from J, with 11 bases between. The CDR3 DNA reads as TGTGCCAGCAGCCAAGGCAGCCGGATATACGAGCAGTACTTC. Amino acid sequence: CASSQGSRIYEQYF.

This clonotype has only one observation. This sequence joins TRBV5-1 and TRBJ1-1; 7 bases are a match to TRBD1. V shed 5 bases and J 2 bases; nucleotides not matched to a gene: 12. This CDR3 spans 16 amino acids. From germline, CDR1 is SGHRS and CDR2 YFSETQ. The CDR3 is CASSSLQGPGNTEAFF. CDR3 coding DNA: TGCGCCAGCAGTTCCCTACAGGGGCCCGGAAACACTGAAGCTTTCTTT.

This clonotype was recorded a few times. This chain joins TRBV28 and TRBJ1-2, with 9 positions matching TRBD1. The V and J ends lost 6 bases and 6 bases, in that order; junction bases with no gene match: 8. The CDR3 runs 14 residues. Germline-derived CDR1 and CDR2 are MDHEN and SYDVKM. The CDR3 DNA sequence: TGTGCCAGCAGAACAAAGACAGGGGGACATGGCTACACCTTC. Protein: CASRTKTGGHGYTF.

The sample holds a few counts of this clonotype. J is TRBJ2-1 and V is TRBV2; 9 bases map to TRBD2. This CDR3 region has 15 residues. Trimming at V came to 9 bases and at J to 5 bases, leaving 11 bases not matched to a gene. CDR1 is SNHLY, CDR2 FYNNEI, per germline. The CDR3 region is CASEKGTSFNNEQFF. CDR3 bases: TGTGCCAGTGAAAAAGGGACTAGCTTCAACAATGAGCAGTTCTTC.

The chain has TRBV5-1 and TRBJ2-1, with TRBD1 identical over 9 bases. CDR1 is SGHRS, CDR2 YFSETQ, per germline. The CDR3 has 15 amino acids. V was pared by 1 base and J by 6 bases, with 5 bases of the junction left unmatched. The CDR3: CASSLMGTGRNEQFF. The CDR3 region has the DNA TGCGCCAGCAGCTTGATGGGGACAGGGCGCAATGAGCAGTTCTTC.

This clonotype was detected a few times. The genes are TRBV28 and TRBJ2-7; TRBD1 agrees at 9 bases. The CDR3 spans 17 residues. V dropped 5 bases and J dropped 1; count of bases not matched to a gene: 12. The V gene's germline CDR1 is MDHEN and CDR2 SYDVKM. The CDR3 nucleotides are TGTGCCAGCAGTAAGCATAAACCGGGACAGGGTTCCTACGAGCAGTACTTC. As protein: CASSKHKPGQGSYEQYF.

The CDR3 is CASSVVPGTGGYEQYF. CDR3 nucleotide sequence: TGCGCCAGCAGCGTCGTACCCGGGACAGGCGGCTACGAGCAGTACTTC. The rearrangement uses TRBV5-1 and TRBJ2-7; TRBD1 aligns across 8 bases. Looked up from germline, CDR1 is SGHRS and CDR2 is YFSETQ. This CDR3 has 16 amino acids. Trimming at V came to 4 bases and at J to 3 bases, leaving 12 bases not matched to a gene.

The CDR3 sequence: CSVGGGGTYNEQFF. As DNA, the CDR3 is TGCAGCGTTGGGGGCGGGGGCACCTACAATGAGCAGTTCTTC. The chain is built from TRBV29-1 and TRBJ2-1; D perhaps matches TRBD2 (7 bases). Germline CDR1 reads SQVTM; CDR2 reads ANQGSEA. Trimming took off 4 bases at V and 2 bases at J, with 12 bases between the two ends. This CDR3 contains 14 residues.